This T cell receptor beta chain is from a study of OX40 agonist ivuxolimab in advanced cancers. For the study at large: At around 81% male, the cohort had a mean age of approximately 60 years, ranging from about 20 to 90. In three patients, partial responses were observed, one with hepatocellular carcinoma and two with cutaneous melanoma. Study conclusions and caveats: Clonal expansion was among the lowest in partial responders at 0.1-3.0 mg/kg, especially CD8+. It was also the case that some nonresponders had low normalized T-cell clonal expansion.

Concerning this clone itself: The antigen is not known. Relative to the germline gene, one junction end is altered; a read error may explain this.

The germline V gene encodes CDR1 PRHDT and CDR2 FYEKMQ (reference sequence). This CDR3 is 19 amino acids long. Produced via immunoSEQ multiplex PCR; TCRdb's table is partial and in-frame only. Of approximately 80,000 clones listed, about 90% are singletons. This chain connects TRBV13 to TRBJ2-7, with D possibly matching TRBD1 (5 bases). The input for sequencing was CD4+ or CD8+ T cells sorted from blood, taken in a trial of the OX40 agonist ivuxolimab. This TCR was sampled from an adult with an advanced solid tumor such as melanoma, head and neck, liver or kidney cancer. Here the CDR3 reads CASNLEPFRAASGEYEQYF. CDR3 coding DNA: TGTGCCAGCAACTTAGAGCCATTCAGGGCAGCCAGTGGAGAGTACGAGCAGTACTTC.